This entry features one T cell receptor (beta chain) sequence. Its antigen is not known. This sample was included in a study of response to subunit inactivated influenza vaccine. Study-wide findings and caveats: New T cells are recruited in small numbers by each seasonal influenza vaccination, according to the authors' suggestion.

Germline V gene sequence: CDR1 ENHRY, CDR2 SYGVKD. The V end was cut by 3 bases, the J end by 0 bases, with 8 bases between. CDR3 length equals 14 residues. TCRdb re-derived calls from the RT-PCR reads in MiXCR, one entry per CDR3 protein. The data hold 700,000 to 800,000 distinct CDR3 sequences, with around 20% observed a single time. Sequences were derived from PBMCs from blood, sampled less than 6 days after vaccination. The V call is TRBV10-3, the J call TRBJ1-1, with D tentatively TRBD1 (5 bases). The sequence was obtained from a middle-aged man who received an inactivated influenza vaccine. CDR3 in DNA: TGTGCCATCAGTGACAGGACAATGAACACTGAAGCTTTCTTT. Amino acid sequence: CAISDRTMNTEAFF.